This T cell receptor (beta chain) was sequenced for a study of cytotoxic CD8 clonotypes in ibrutinib-treated CLL. CDR1 is GTSNPN and CDR2 is SVGIG in the germline V gene (reference sequence). The length of the CDR3 is 12 residues. This clone has a single count. Clones were sequenced by immunoSEQ multiplex PCR, and TCRdb holds only the in-frame ones, with some missing. This repertoire shows 90,000 to 100,000 clones, 70% to 85% found once; its top ten account for less than 35%. This clonotype was obtained from a human donor with chronic lymphocytic leukemia. This sample comprised PBMCs, obtained after 12 months of ibrutinib treatment. The chain recombines TRBV30 with TRBJ1-1, with 7 bases lining up with TRBD1. The CDR3 bases are TGTGCTTACGGGACAGTGAACACTGAAGCTTTCTTT. Protein sequence: CAYGTVNTEAFF.